Listed below are T cell receptor beta chains from one sample, sequenced in a study of T cell responses to AZD1222 COVID-19 vaccine. TCRdb keeps only in-frame clones here, not all; method: immunoSEQ multiplex PCR. The data contain approximately 110,000 clones, roughly 87% of them seen just once; the ten biggest clones take up 2% to 3%. Sequencing was performed on peripheral blood, taken 28 days after the second AZD1222 dose. The receptors originated from an adult who received the AZD1222 COVID-19 vaccine. CDR3s include the opening cysteine and the closing phenylalanine or tryptophan. D genes are given only for firm matches. Size values are once, few and many counts, or a class for expanded clones, and some rows have none.

J	D	size	V	CDR3	DNA
TRBJ2-7	NA	NA	TRBV27	CASSTGRFYEQYF	TGTGCCAGCAGCACGGGACGATTCTACGAGCAGTACTTC
TRBJ1-3	NA	NA	TRBV19	CASLAGNTIYF	TGTGCCTCTCTCGCTGGAAACACCATATATTTT
TRBJ1-3	NA	once	TRBV7-2	CASSPRPFSGNTIYF	TGTGCCAGCAGCCCAAGACCTTTCTCTGGAAACACCATATATTTT
TRBJ2-5	TRBD2	NA	TRBV27	CASSPTWGGQETQYF	TGTGCCAGCAGCCCCACCTGGGGGGGACAAGAGACCCAGTACTTC
TRBJ1-5	TRBD1	NA	TRBV19	CASRGTDYSNQPQHF	TGTGCCAGTAGGGGGACAGATTATAGCAATCAGCCCCAGCATTTT
TRBJ2-7	NA	NA	TRBV14	CASSHHYEQYF	TGTGCCAGCAGCCACCACTACGAGCAGTACTTC
TRBJ2-1	TRBD1	NA	TRBV18	CASSPLGGHSYNEQFF	TGTGCCAGCTCACCGCTAGGGGGCCACTCCTACAATGAGCAGTTCTTC
TRBJ2-7	NA	NA	TRBV14	CASSQDPARVYEQYF	TGTGCCAGCAGCCAAGACCCGGCCCGTGTCTACGAGCAGTACTTC
TRBJ2-7	NA	NA	TRBV4-3	CASSQEYSSSYEQYF	TGCGCCAGCAGCCAAGAGTACAGTTCCTCCTACGAGCAGTACTTC
TRBJ1-2	NA	NA	TRBV2	CASSEAQYGYTF	TGTGCCAGCAGTGAAGCACAGTATGGCTACACCTTC
TRBJ1-1	NA	few	TRBV4-3	CASSQGRQANTEAFF	TGCGCCAGCAGCCAAGGTCGACAGGCAAACACTGAAGCTTTCTTT
TRBJ1-5	NA	NA	TRBV4-1	CASSSYGYQPQHF	TGCGCCAGCAGCTCTTACGGCTATCAGCCCCAGCATTTT
TRBJ1-1	NA	NA	TRBV6-5	CASSYGRGAITEAFF	TGTGCCAGCAGTTACGGGCGGGGGGCGATCACTGAAGCTTTCTTT
TRBJ1-3	NA	NA	TRBV28	CASSLQGSAGNTIYF	TGTGCCAGCAGTTTGCAGGGTTCTGCTGGAAACACCATATATTTT
TRBJ2-1	NA	NA	TRBV11-1	CASSFLGAANEQFF	TGTGCCAGCAGCTTCCTAGGAGCCGCCAATGAGCAGTTCTTC
TRBJ2-7	NA	NA	TRBV5-1	CASSRTRDEQYF	TGCGCCAGCAGCCGAACGAGGGACGAGCAGTACTTC
TRBJ1-2	NA	NA	TRBV28	CASSRLTRGRGYTF	TGTGCCAGCAGCCGACTGACAAGAGGTCGCGGCTACACCTTC
TRBJ2-7	NA	NA	TRBV5-4	CASSLTSLDEQYF	TGTGCCAGCAGCCTGACTAGTCTCGACGAGCAGTACTTC
TRBJ1-5	TRBD1	NA	TRBV25-1	CASSDSTGDQPQHF	TGTGCCAGCAGTGATTCTACAGGGGATCAGCCCCAGCATTTT
TRBJ2-3	TRBD2	NA	TRBV23-1	CAKRTSGSKSTDTQYF	TGCGCAAAAAGGACTAGCGGGAGCAAAAGCACAGATACGCAGTATTTT
TRBJ1-4	NA	NA	TRBV4-2	CASSQVAGLNEKLFF	TGTGCCAGCAGCCAAGTCGCAGGGTTGAATGAAAAACTGTTTTTT
TRBJ2-3	NA	NA	TRBV12-5	CASGTTGTGGTDTQYF	TGTGCTAGTGGTACAACAGGGACGGGAGGCACAGATACGCAGTATTTT
TRBJ2-7	NA	NA	TRBV5-6	CASSLVLEQYF	TGTGCCAGCAGCTTGGTATTAGAGCAGTACTTC
TRBJ1-3	NA	NA	TRBV18	CASSPLFIPGPGNTIYF	TGTGCCAGCTCACCACTTTTTATTCCGGGGCCTGGAAACACCATATATTTT
TRBJ1-5	NA	NA	TRBV20-1	CSATLGHQHF	TGCAGTGCTACTCTGGGGCACCAGCATTTT
TRBJ1-2	TRBD1	few	TRBV7-9	CAGQGALYGYTF	TGTGCCGGACAGGGGGCACTCTATGGCTACACCTTC
TRBJ2-3	TRBD2	NA	TRBV12-3/TRBV12-4	CATERGDTQYF	TGTGCCACCGAGCGGGGAGATACGCAGTATTTT
TRBJ1-5	NA	NA	TRBV24-1	CATSDLLVFRGESQPQHF	TGTGCCACCAGTGATTTGCTGGTCTTCAGGGGAGAGAGTCAGCCCCAGCATTTT
TRBJ2-7	TRBD1	NA	TRBV4-1	CASSQRQGTAREQYF	TGCGCCAGCAGCCAACGACAGGGGACCGCTCGCGAGCAGTACTTC
TRBJ2-2	NA	medium-sized	TRBV19	CASRSTGLYNYTGELFF	TGTGCCAGTAGATCTACAGGGCTATACAATTACACCGGGGAGCTGTTTTTT
TRBJ2-5	TRBD2	NA	TRBV2	CASSESGSIKTQYF	TGTGCCAGCAGTGAAAGCGGGAGTATAAAGACCCAGTACTTC
TRBJ2-7	TRBD2	NA	TRBV15	CATSRDLAALAGGYEQYF	TGTGCCACCAGCAGAGATTTAGCAGCGCTAGCGGGAGGGTACGAGCAGTACTTC
TRBJ2-1	NA	NA	TRBV15	CATSRDLRTEQFF	TGTGCCACCAGCAGAGATTTAAGGACTGAGCAGTTCTTC
TRBJ2-2	NA	NA	TRBV6-5	CASSPRASPGELFF	TGTGCCAGCAGCCCACGTGCGTCCCCCGGGGAGCTGTTTTTT
TRBJ2-1	TRBD1	NA	TRBV18	CASSRDREDYNEQFF	TGTGCCAGCTCCCGGGACAGGGAGGACTACAATGAGCAGTTCTTC
TRBJ2-7	NA	NA	TRBV25-1	CASSEFYEQYF	TGTGCCAGCAGTGAATTCTACGAGCAGTACTTC
TRBJ2-1	NA	once	TRBV7-8	CASSLVNRFPLNEQFF	TGTGCCAGCAGCTTAGTTAATCGGTTCCCCTTAAATGAGCAGTTCTTC
TRBJ2-4	NA	NA	TRBV4-1	CASSQVLGRAPNIQYF	TGCGCCAGCAGCCAAGTTTTAGGCAGGGCCCCAAACATTCAGTACTTC
TRBJ2-3	NA	NA	TRBV9	CASSVGENTQYF	TGTGCCAGCAGCGTAGGAGAGAATACGCAGTATTTT
TRBJ1-4	NA	NA	TRBV6-5	CASSLGSLNEKLFF	TGTGCCAGCAGTCTGGGTTCTCTCAATGAAAAACTGTTTTTT
TRBJ1-6	NA	once	TRBV7-9	CASSLPTGNGSPLHF	TGTGCCAGCAGCTTACCAACAGGGAATGGTTCACCCCTCCACTTT
TRBJ2-4	NA	NA	TRBV6-2/TRBV6-3	CASSYSFRGYIQYF	TGTGCCAGCAGTTACTCTTTCCGGGGTTACATTCAGTACTTC
TRBJ2-1	NA	NA	TRBV27	CASSFGGPGNEQFF	TGTGCCAGCAGTTTCGGAGGGCCGGGCAATGAGCAGTTCTTC
TRBJ1-1	NA	once	TRBV29-1	CSVVDPNTEAFF	TGCAGCGTTGTTGATCCGAACACTGAAGCTTTCTTT
TRBJ1-5	NA	NA	TRBV7-9	CASSWERDQPQHF	TGTGCCAGCAGCTGGGAGAGAGATCAGCCCCAGCATTTT
TRBJ1-2	NA	NA	TRBV19	CASSSDSNYGYTF	TGTGCCAGTAGTTCCGACAGTAACTATGGCTACACCTTC
TRBJ2-1	TRBD2	NA	TRBV7-9	CASSGLAGNPNYNEQFF	TGTGCCAGCAGCGGTCTAGCGGGTAATCCCAACTACAATGAGCAGTTCTTC
TRBJ1-1	TRBD1	few	TRBV5-8	CASRKTGTATEAFF	TGTGCCAGCAGAAAGACAGGGACGGCCACTGAAGCTTTCTTT
TRBJ1-5	TRBD1	NA	TRBV5-1	CASSLGDPGGWYGGNQPQHF	TGCGCCAGCAGCTTGGGGGACCCAGGGGGCTGGTACGGGGGCAATCAGCCCCAGCATTTT
TRBJ1-2	TRBD1	NA	TRBV6-5	CASSRGLGYTF	TGTGCCAGCAGCAGGGGGCTCGGCTACACCTTC
TRBJ2-7	TRBD1	NA	TRBV6-5	CASSWDRTEQYF	TGTGCCAGCAGTTGGGACAGAACAGAGCAGTACTTC
TRBJ2-3	TRBD2	NA	TRBV3-1/TRBV3-2	CASSQLAAPSTDTQYF	TGTGCCAGCAGCCAACTAGCGGCGCCTAGCACAGATACGCAGTATTTT
TRBJ1-2	NA	once	TRBV25-1	CASRNDRNYGYTF	TGTGCCAGCAGAAACGACAGGAACTATGGCTACACCTTC
TRBJ2-5	NA	NA	TRBV10-3	CAIMPSGGETQYF	TGTGCCATCATGCCGTCGGGTGGAGAGACCCAGTACTTC
TRBJ2-1	NA	once	TRBV28	CASSYTGLEQFF	TGTGCCAGCAGTTATACTGGTCTTGAGCAGTTCTTC
TRBJ2-7	TRBD1	NA	TRBV4-2	CASSQNRDRGVASGIEQYF	TGTGCCAGCAGCCAAAACCGGGACAGGGGGGTCGCTAGCGGGATCGAGCAGTACTTC
TRBJ2-7	NA	NA	TRBV5-1	CASSLSAGGHYEQYF	TGCGCCAGCAGCTTGTCAGCAGGAGGCCACTACGAGCAGTACTTC
TRBJ1-1	NA	NA	TRBV18	CASSALGRDEAFF	TGTGCCAGCTCGGCCCTTGGGAGGGATGAAGCTTTCTTT
TRBJ2-5	TRBD2	NA	TRBV4-1	CASSQGLAGGDQETQYF	TGCGCCAGCAGCCAAGGTCTAGCGGGAGGGGACCAGGAGACCCAGTACTTC
TRBJ2-1	TRBD1	NA	TRBV30	CAWIRTGDNEQFF	TGTGCCTGGATTCGGACAGGGGACAATGAGCAGTTCTTC